These 32 T cell receptor beta chains share one sample of origin, sequenced in a study of T cell repertoires in cytomegalovirus infection. TCRdb processed the reads anew with MiXCR; each CDR3 protein has one entry. The sample shows around 77,000 distinct CDR3 sequences, around 20% of them seen only once. These TCRs' antigens remain unknown. This specimen was CD8+ T cells from cultured PBMCs, taken from culture after CMV antigen stimulation. The receptors stem from a human donor in good health (CMV status not recorded). Some clones in this sample may be carry-over from other donors' samples.

This clonotype was observed a few times. The rearrangement uses TRBV7-2 and TRBJ2-7; D remains ambiguous. This CDR3 has 13 amino acids. The V gene lost 5 bases and the J gene lost 0 bases, with 8 bases spanning the gap. Looked up from germline, CDR1 is SGHTA and CDR2 is FQGNSA. The CDR3 coding sequence is TGTGCCAGCAGCCCCCTCGCCTCCTACGAGCAGTACTTC. Its protein product is CASSPLASYEQYF.

The rearrangement uses TRBV15 and TRBJ1-1; D gene uncertain. The CDR3 consists of 13 residues. The V and J ends lost 7 bases and 4 bases respectively, with 13 bases between them. Germline CDR1 reads LNHNV; CDR2 reads YYDKDF (reference sequence). As DNA, the CDR3 is TGTGCCACCAATTCGGCGGCCAGCACTGAAGCTTTCTTT. Protein: CATNSAASTEAFF.

This clonotype was detected only a few times. The gene calls are TRBV19 and TRBJ2-6; D gene uncertain. CDR1 is LNHDA and CDR2 is SQIVND in the germline V gene (reference sequence). The CDR3 totals 9 residues. Deletions cut 8 bases from V and 9 bases from J, with 2 bases between. CDR3 in amino acids: CASGNVLTF. The CDR3 DNA is TGTGCCAGTGGCAACGTCCTGACTTTC.

This clonotype has only a few counts. This chain connects TRBV7-9 to TRBJ2-7; D is uncertain. In germline, CDR1 is SEHNR, CDR2 FQNEAQ (reference sequence). CDR3 length: 13 residues. V was cut by 1 base and J by 0 bases, with 4 bases left in between. The CDR3 nucleotides read TGTGCCAGCAGCTTAGACCTCTCCTACGAGCAGTACTTC. Its protein product is CASSLDLSYEQYF.

This clonotype showed up just a few times. J is TRBJ1-5 and V is TRBV7-2; 8 bases map to TRBD1. The CDR3 is made up of 14 amino acids. CDR1 SGHTA and CDR2 FQGNSA come from the germline V gene. Trimming cost V 4 bases and J 6 bases; bases outside gene matches: 5. DNA for the CDR3: TGTGCCAGCAGCTCCGCAGGGGGCGGTCAGCCCCAGCATTTT. Translation: CASSSAGGGQPQHF.

About this clonotype itself: This sequence may be a read error, since a much larger clone differs from it by one base. The chain carries TRBV12-3 or TRBV12-4 and TRBJ1-2; D is ambiguous. V was shortened by 4 bases and J by 9 bases, with 9 bases between the two germline ends. The CDR3 loop spans 11 amino acids. Written as DNA, the CDR3 is TGTGCCAGCAGTTCCGGACGGAGCTACACCTTC. Translation: CASSSGRSYTF.

This clonotype was seen only a few times. The chain is built from TRBV7-8 and TRBJ2-1; a weak D match, TRBD2 (6 bases). Per the germline V gene, CDR1 is SGHVS and CDR2 is FQNEAQ. CDR3 length: 16 amino acids. Trimming took off 4 bases at V and 3 bases at J, with 16 bases between the two ends. The CDR3 DNA reads TGTGCCAGCAGCTCCGAGGGAGGCGGCGACTACAATGAGCAGTTCTTC. Its translation is CASSSEGGGDYNEQFF.

This clonotype was seen only a few times. The chain joins TRBV5-8 to TRBJ2-3, with 11 bases lining up with TRBD1. The germline V gene has CDR1 SGHTS and CDR2 YDEGEE. With V trimmed by 4 bases and J by 4 bases, 8 bases remained unmatched. This CDR3 spans 16 amino acids. This CDR3 reads CASSPGQGATADTQYF. CDR3 DNA sequence: TGTGCCAGCAGCCCAGGACAGGGGGCTACCGCAGATACGCAGTATTTT.

This clonotype was detected only a few times. The V gene is TRBV6-1, the J gene TRBJ2-2; D may be TRBD1 (6 bases). The CDR3 loop spans 10 amino acids. The V and J ends lost 11 bases and 7 bases respectively, with 8 bases between them. CDR1 and CDR2 (germline): MNHNS, SASEGT. The CDR3 reads CAGGIGELFF. DNA of the CDR3: TGTGCCGGGGGCATCGGGGAGCTGTTTTTT.

This clonotype was counted between two and nine times. The chain carries TRBV5-6 and TRBJ2-1; D is possibly TRBD2 (6 bases). V lost 1 base and J 3 bases, leaving 17 bases between the germline ends. The CDR3 length is 17 residues. Per the germline V gene, CDR1 is SGHDT and CDR2 is YYEEEE. CDR3 amino acids: CASSLISGGGDYNEQFF. CDR3 nucleotides: TGTGCCAGCAGCTTGATTAGTGGCGGCGGGGACTACAATGAGCAGTTCTTC.

Only a few counts were recorded for this clonotype. CDR3 DNA: TGCGCCAGCAGCCAAGATGGGCAGGGAACCTACAATGAGCAGTTCTTC. It yields the protein CASSQDGQGTYNEQFF. The genes are TRBV4-1 and TRBJ2-1, with D maybe TRBD1 (5 bases). Germline-derived CDR1 and CDR2 are MGHRA and YSYEKL. V was cut by 0 bases and J by 2 bases, with 11 bases left in between. The CDR3 runs 16 residues.

The V and J genes are TRBV6-6 and TRBJ1-1; 11 nucleotides align to TRBD1. The germline V gene encodes CDR1 MNHNY and CDR2 SVGAGI (reference sequence). The V segment lost 7 bases and the J segment 4 bases; nucleotides outside the gene matches: 14. This CDR3 has 17 residues. CDR3 loop: CASTLEGQGGRGTEAFF. The CDR3 nucleotides read TGTGCCAGCACCCTCGAGGGACAGGGGGGAAGGGGCACTGAAGCTTTCTTT.

The chain joins TRBV29-1 to TRBJ1-4, with D uncertain. CDR1 is SQVTM, CDR2 ANQGSEA, per germline. There are 13 residues in the CDR3. Trimming stripped 0 bases from V and 8 bases from J, with 10 bases between. CDR3: CSVEEEPGEKLFF. Written as DNA, the CDR3 is TGCAGCGTTGAAGAGGAGCCAGGCGAAAAACTGTTTTTT.

This clonotype occurred a few times. CDR3 region: CASTTASGVIFVGELFF. DNA of the CDR3: TGTGCCAGCACGACCGCTAGCGGGGTCATATTCGTAGGGGAGCTGTTTTTT. The rearrangement uses TRBV7-2 and TRBJ2-2, with 9 bases that match TRBD2. CDR3 length: 17 residues. In germline, CDR1 is SGHTA, CDR2 FQGNSA. The J segment lost 8 bases and the V segment lost 7 bases, leaving 17 bases of the junction unmatched. Full variable domain (outside the CDR3, taken from reference TRBV7-2 and TRBJ2-2): GAGVSQSPSNKVTEKGKDVELRCDPISGHTALYWYRQSLGQGLEFLIYFQGNSAPDKSGLPSDRFSAERTGGSVSTLTIQRTQQEDSAVYLCASTTASGVIFVGELFFGEGSRLTVL.

This chain links TRBV6-5 with TRBJ1-5; D is unresolved. V lost 4 bases and J lost 5, with 9 bases in between. CDR3 size: 13 residues. Germline V gene lookup returns CDR1 MNHEY and CDR2 SVGAGI. CDR3 DNA sequence: TGTGCCAGCAGTTCAGCCGGACATCAGCCCCAGCATTTT. This translates into CASSSAGHQPQHF.

The chain combines TRBV7-2 with TRBJ1-1; D remains ambiguous. Trimming stripped 5 bases from V and 11 bases from J, with 15 bases between. Germline CDR1 SGHTA, CDR2 FQGNSA. This CDR3 is 12 amino acids long. CDR3 protein: CASSHGSNMAFF. CDR3 coding DNA: TGTGCCAGCAGCCACGGGTCAAATATGGCTTTCTTT.

In its sample, this clonotype was seen a few times. This sequence joins TRBV7-8 and TRBJ2-1; a possible D gene is TRBD2 (7 bases). Germline V gives CDR1 SGHVS, CDR2 FQNEAQ. V was clipped by 0 bases and J by 4 bases, with 16 bases between them. This CDR3 has 17 residues. CDR3 coding DNA: TGTGCCAGCAGCTTAGCGAGGGGGGAGGGCGGTTACAATGAGCAGTTCTTC. This encodes CASSLARGEGGYNEQFF.

In this sample, this clonotype turned up a few times. The J gene is TRBJ2-1, the V gene TRBV30, with a weak D call TRBD1 (6 bases). The CDR3 is made up of 16 amino acids. Trimming took off 0 bases at V and 8 bases at J, with 20 bases between the two ends. The V gene's germline CDR1 is GTSNPN and CDR2 SVGIG (reference sequence). The CDR3 is CAWSVSLGRGNDEQFF. In DNA, the CDR3 is TGTGCCTGGAGTGTAAGTCTGGGCAGGGGTAATGATGAGCAGTTCTTC. The full variable domain, in which reference TRBV30 and TRBJ2-1 provide the parts outside the CDR3, is SQTIHQWPATLVQPVGSPLSLECTVEGTSNPNLYWYRQAAGRGLQLLFYSVGIGQISSEVPQNLSASRPQDRQFILSSKKLLLSDSGFYLCAWSVSLGRGNDEQFFGPGTRLTVL.

This clonotype was detected once. The chain uses TRBV7-7 and TRBJ1-2; TRBD1 agrees at 7 bases. The V segment lost 5 bases and the J segment 8 bases; nucleotides outside the gene matches: 8. In germline, CDR1 is SSHAT, CDR2 FNYEAQ (reference sequence). The CDR3 is 13 residues long. CDR3 DNA sequence: TGTGCCAGCAGCCCCGGACAGGTTCGAGGCTACACCTTC. Its protein is CASSPGQVRGYTF.

The chain combines TRBV5-1 with TRBJ2-1; D is perhaps TRBD2 (5 bases). V was shortened by 0 bases and J by 0 bases, with 13 bases between the two germline ends. The length of the CDR3 is 17 residues. CDR1 is SGHRS, CDR2 YFSETQ, per germline. CDR3 in DNA: TGCGCCAGCAGCTTGGGAGGGAAAGCGCCCTCCTACAATGAGCAGTTCTTC. Protein sequence: CASSLGGKAPSYNEQFF.

As for this clonotype: Here the CDR3 omits its conserved ending phenylalanine or tryptophan, so a read error is the likely source. V usage is TRBV6-6 and J usage is TRBJ1-1; D is undetermined. Looked up from germline, CDR1 is MNHNY and CDR2 is SVGAGI (reference sequence). CDR3 size: 11 residues. V gave up 6 bases and J gave up 1 base, with 3 bases separating them. The CDR3 loop is CASSKNTEAFL. CDR3 sequence (DNA): TGTGCCAGCAGCAAGAACACTGAAGCTTTCTTA.

This clonotype turned up a few times. The chain employs TRBV7-2 and TRBJ2-7, with D unresolved. CDR3 size: 18 residues. CDR1 is SGHTA, CDR2 FQGNSA, per germline. Trimming took 7 bases from V and 4 from J, leaving 29 bases between them. The CDR3 reads CASTRTEIRLEKGYEQYF. CDR3 bases: TGTGCCAGCACTCGAACAGAGATAAGGCTAGAAAAGGGATACGAGCAGTACTTC.

This clonotype was picked up a small number of times. This chain joins TRBV7-2 and TRBJ2-7; no clear D. The germline CDR1 and CDR2 sequences are SGHTA and FQGNSA. The CDR3 loop spans 16 amino acids. V was cut by 1 base and J by 2 bases, with 15 bases left in between. This CDR3 is CASSLEPLGNPYEQYF. CDR3 nucleotide sequence: TGTGCCAGCAGCTTAGAACCGCTAGGTAACCCCTACGAGCAGTACTTC. Based on the CDR3 plus reference TRBV7-2 and TRBJ2-7, the full variable domain is GAGVSQSPSNKVTEKGKDVELRCDPISGHTALYWYRQSLGQGLEFLIYFQGNSAPDKSGLPSDRFSAERTGGSVSTLTIQRTQQEDSAVYLCASSLEPLGNPYEQYFGPGTRLTVT.

The chain couples TRBV7-6 to TRBJ1-1, with 7 positions matching TRBD1. Germline V gene sequence: CDR1 SGHVS, CDR2 FNYEAQ. This CDR3 has 11 residues. Trimming took 11 bases from V and 5 from J; bases not matched to a gene: 5. CDR3 sequence: CASDRVTEAFF. The CDR3 DNA follows: TGTGCCTCAGACAGGGTTACTGAAGCTTTCTTT.

The chain is built from TRBV20-1 and TRBJ1-2; D is uncertain. This CDR3 has 12 residues. Looked up from germline, CDR1 is DFQATT and CDR2 is SNEGSKA (reference sequence). The germline V and J ends were trimmed by 5 bases and 2 bases, with 9 bases remaining between them. The CDR3 loop is CSAGPQNYGYTF. Written as DNA, the CDR3 is TGCAGTGCTGGTCCCCAGAACTATGGCTACACCTTC.

This clonotype appeared a few times. This chain connects TRBV27 to TRBJ1-5, with a weak D call TRBD1 (6 bases). Germline V lookup: CDR1 MNHEY, CDR2 SMNVEV (reference sequence). The CDR3 totals 14 residues. V was pared by 6 bases and J by 3 bases, with 12 bases between. CDR3 bases: TGTGCCAGCAGCACGGGGGCCCTCAATCAGCCCCAGCATTTT. Protein sequence: CASSTGALNQPQHF.

The CDR3 sequence: CASSSTGYSYEQYF. CDR3 in DNA: TGTGCCAGCAGCTCGACAGGGTACTCCTACGAGCAGTACTTC. The chain recombines TRBV6-1 with TRBJ2-7; the match to TRBD1 covers 7 bases. This CDR3 has 14 residues. After removal of 6 bases from V and 0 bases from J, the junction contained 5 bases not matched to a gene. Germline lookup yields CDR1 MNHNS and CDR2 SASEGT.

This clonotype was detected a few times. A much bigger clone sits one base away, suggesting this may be a read error. The chain carries TRBV5-6 and TRBJ1-1; possible D gene TRBD1, 5 bases. Germline loops: CDR1 SGHDT, CDR2 YYEEEE. The V and J ends lost 2 bases and 1 base respectively, with 24 bases between them. The CDR3 loop spans 19 amino acids. The CDR3 DNA sequence: TGTGCCAGCAGCTTCTACTTTGACCGGGACGGGGACGGGAACACTGAAGCTTTCTTT. Protein sequence: CASSFYFDRDGDGNTEAFF.

The J gene is TRBJ2-1, the V gene TRBV27; D remains unclear. Per germline, CDR1 MNHEY and CDR2 SMNVEV (reference sequence). V gave up 7 bases and J gave up 8 bases, with 6 bases separating them. CDR3 size: 10 residues. CDR3 sequence reads: CASIGDEQFF. CDR3 DNA sequence: TGTGCCAGCATTGGGGATGAGCAGTTCTTC.

V gene TRBV7-2 combines with J gene TRBJ1-4; D gene unclear. Germline-derived CDR1 and CDR2 are SGHTA and FQGNSA. The CDR3 length is 11 residues. V was shortened by 5 bases and J by 9 bases, with 7 bases between the two germline ends. The CDR3 region is CASSPDKKLFF. CDR3 sequence (DNA): TGTGCCAGCAGCCCTGACAAAAAACTGTTTTTT.

At least ten counts were recorded for this clonotype. This rearrangement joins TRBV6-5 to TRBJ2-7, with TRBD2 identical over 10 bases. Per the germline V gene, CDR1 is MNHEY and CDR2 is SVGAGI. J lost 7 bases, V lost 7 bases, and 25 bases had no gene match. The length of the CDR3 is 19 residues. The CDR3 nucleotides read TGTGCCAGCACTAGCCCTTATCGGGATGGGCTAGCGGGGGTGGAGGAGCAGTACTTC. Translation gives CASTSPYRDGLAGVEEQYF.

The chain uses TRBV4-1 and TRBJ1-5; D uncertain. The germline gives CDR1 MGHRA, CDR2 YSYEKL. The CDR3 totals 16 residues. V lost 1 base to trimming and J lost 1 base, with 11 bases between them. CDR3 sequence: CASSQVLSVSNQPQHF. CDR3 sequence (DNA): TGCGCCAGCAGCCAAGTATTATCGGTGAGCAATCAGCCCCAGCATTTT.